This T cell receptor (beta chain) was sequenced for a study of T cells after yellow fever vaccination (dated by TCRdb to about 2019). Background on the whole study: Libraries from fractions with low cell numbers were prepared with the SMART-Seq v4 Ultra Low Input RNA kit. Blood samples were taken at several timepoints before and after primary and secondary immunization, and bulk PBMC replicates and cell subsets were isolated. The cohort comprised two healthy male donors, one aged 18 to 30 and one aged 30 to 39 years. To follow T-cell clones before and after primary and booster YFV17D yellow fever vaccination, bulk TCR alpha and beta repertoires were sequenced over time.

Summary of the overall study and its limitations: The secondary T-cell response was found to be weaker but faster than the primary response, with a peak reached on day 5 rather than on day 15. Computational filtering was required because FACS-sorted repertoires could contain abundant contaminating clonotypes from the bulk population. Most clones expanded after primary vaccination were re-detected after the booster (around 96% of CD4 and 88% of CD8), suggesting broad memory maintenance. A small share of clonotypes occurred in both CD4 and CD8 compartments, likely arising from convergent recombination. The study included only a couple of donors, which limits how far the findings can be generalized.

The sample was run on an Illumina NovaSeq 6000. Synthesis of TCR cDNA relied on 5'RACE template switching, a step that introduced a universal primer site along with unique molecular identifiers. Priming of cDNA synthesis was performed from both the TCR alpha and TCR beta constant segments. Library amplification involved two PCR steps, and the second step added sample barcodes and sequencing adapters. Sequencing of libraries was done on Illumina HiSeq 2500 (2x100 bp) or NovaSeq (2x150 bp). Concerning the study's data processing: Demultiplexing of reads and collapsing into UMI consensus sequences were performed with MIGEC, and V(D)J alignment was carried out with MiXCR. Using edgeR on replicate PBMC samples, clonotypes were called vaccine-responding if FDR was below 0.01 and the log2 fold change was above 5 up to day 15. Bulk clonotypes were assigned CD4 or CD8 identity according to which sequenced CD4 or CD8 repertoire held them at higher abundance. The raw public reads went through TCRdb reprocessing: fastp at Q25, MiXCR clone calling, in-frame beta chains kept. Each entry is one CDR3 protein sequence, shown with its most common DNA and genes. TCRdb, not the original authors, processed these V and J calls. This sample comprises 300,000 to 400,000 distinct CDR3 sequences, approximately 12% of them detected only once. The ten largest clones represent 3% to 4% of the sample.

The treatment or condition label for this specimen denotes: live attenuated yellow fever vaccine strain. PBMCs were isolated from peripheral blood using a standard Ficoll-Paque protocol. Dynabeads CD4 and CD8 positive selection kits were used to isolate the CD4 and CD8 T-cell fractions. TriZol was used to extract RNA from bulk PBMCs, CD4 and CD8 fractions, and dextramer-positive and dextramer-negative fractions. On this clonotype: What antigen it recognizes has not been identified. Base-call qualities are not available, and no considerably larger clone is one nucleotide away.

The CDR3 goes from the cysteine to the phenylalanine over 13 residues. Just the 39-base CDR3 DNA is kept, in frame starting at base 1. In the germline V gene (reference sequence), CDR1 corresponds to SEHNR and CDR2 to FQNEAQ. V loses 6 bases, J loses 2 bases, and the germline ends lie 10 bases apart. The clonotype originates from a man between 18 and 35 years old who received the YFV17D yellow fever vaccine. This material consisted of CD4+ T cells sorted from PBMCs, taken 15 days after the yellow fever booster vaccination. This receptor chain uses TRBV7-9 and TRBJ1-2, with TRBD1 as a weak D call on 6 bases. CDR3 protein: CASRNQGNYGYTF. In nucleotides, the sequence is TGTGCCAGCAGGAATCAGGGGAACTATGGCTACACCTTC.